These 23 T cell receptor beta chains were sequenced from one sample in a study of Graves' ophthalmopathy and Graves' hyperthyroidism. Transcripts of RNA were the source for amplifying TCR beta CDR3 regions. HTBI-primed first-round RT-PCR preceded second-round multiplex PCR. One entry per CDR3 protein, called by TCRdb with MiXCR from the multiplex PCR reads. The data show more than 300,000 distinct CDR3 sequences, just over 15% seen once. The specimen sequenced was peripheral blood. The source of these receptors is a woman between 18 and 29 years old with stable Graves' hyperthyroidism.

CDR3 sequence: CASSYFPRVDRTYAYEQYF. In nucleotides, the CDR3 is TGTGCCAGCAGTTACTTCCCCCGAGTCGACAGGACCTACGCCTACGAGCAGTACTTC. V usage is TRBV6-2 or TRBV6-3 and J usage is TRBJ2-7; possibly TRBD1 for D (6 bases). In germline, CDR1 is MNHEY, CDR2 SVGEGT. The V and J ends lost 1 base and 2 bases respectively, with 24 bases between them. This CDR3 is 19 amino acids long.

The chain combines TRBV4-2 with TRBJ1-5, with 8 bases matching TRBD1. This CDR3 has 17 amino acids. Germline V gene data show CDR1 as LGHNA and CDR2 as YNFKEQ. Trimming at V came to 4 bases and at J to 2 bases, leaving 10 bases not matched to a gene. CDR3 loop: CASSPTRPGQGNQPQHF. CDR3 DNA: TGTGCCAGCAGCCCGACGCGCCCGGGACAGGGCAATCAGCCCCAGCATTTT.

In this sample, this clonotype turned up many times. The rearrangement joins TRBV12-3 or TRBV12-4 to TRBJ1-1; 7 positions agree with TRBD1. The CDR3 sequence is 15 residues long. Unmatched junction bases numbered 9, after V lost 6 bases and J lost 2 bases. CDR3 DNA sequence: TGTGCCAGCAGCTCCTCACAGGGGTTAAACACTGAAGCTTTCTTT. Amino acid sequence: CASSSSQGLNTEAFF.

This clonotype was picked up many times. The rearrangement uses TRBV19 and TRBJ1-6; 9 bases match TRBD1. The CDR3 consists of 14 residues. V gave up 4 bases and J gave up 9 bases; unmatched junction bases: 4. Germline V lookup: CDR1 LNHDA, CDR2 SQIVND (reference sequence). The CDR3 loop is CASSRDRAGSPLHF. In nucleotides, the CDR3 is TGTGCCAGTAGTAGGGACAGGGCGGGTTCACCCCTCCACTTT.

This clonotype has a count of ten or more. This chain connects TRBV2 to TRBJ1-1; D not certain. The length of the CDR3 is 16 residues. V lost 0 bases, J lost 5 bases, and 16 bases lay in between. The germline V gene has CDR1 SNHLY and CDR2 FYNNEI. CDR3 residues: CASSEAHRGWRTEAFF. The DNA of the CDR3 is TGTGCCAGCAGTGAAGCGCATCGGGGTTGGAGGACTGAAGCTTTCTTT.

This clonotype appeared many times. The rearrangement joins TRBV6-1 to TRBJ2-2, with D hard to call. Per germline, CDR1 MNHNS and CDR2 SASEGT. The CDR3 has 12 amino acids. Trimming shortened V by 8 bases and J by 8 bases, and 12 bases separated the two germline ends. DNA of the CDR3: TGTGCCAGCTTCCAATTTGGTGGGGAGCTGTTTTTT. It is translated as CASFQFGGELFF.

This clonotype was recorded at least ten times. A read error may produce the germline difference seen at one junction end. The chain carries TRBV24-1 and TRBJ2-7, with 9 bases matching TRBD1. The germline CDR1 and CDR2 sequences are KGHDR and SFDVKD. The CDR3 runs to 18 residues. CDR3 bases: TGTGCCACCAGTGGTTTGCCCGGGAGACAGGGGGTTGCCTACGAGCAGTACTTC. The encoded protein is CATSGLPGRQGVAYEQYF.

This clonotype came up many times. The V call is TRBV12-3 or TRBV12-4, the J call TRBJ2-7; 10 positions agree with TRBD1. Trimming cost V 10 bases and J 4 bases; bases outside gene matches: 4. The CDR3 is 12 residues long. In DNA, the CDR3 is TGTGCCACCAAGGGACAGGGGTACGAGCAGTACTTC. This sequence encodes CATKGQGYEQYF.

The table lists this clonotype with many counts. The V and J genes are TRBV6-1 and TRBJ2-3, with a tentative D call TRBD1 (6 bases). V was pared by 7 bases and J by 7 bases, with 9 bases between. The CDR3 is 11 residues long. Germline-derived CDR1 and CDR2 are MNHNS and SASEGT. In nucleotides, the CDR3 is TGTGCCAGCACTCAGGGGAATACGCAGTATTTT. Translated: CASTQGNTQYF.

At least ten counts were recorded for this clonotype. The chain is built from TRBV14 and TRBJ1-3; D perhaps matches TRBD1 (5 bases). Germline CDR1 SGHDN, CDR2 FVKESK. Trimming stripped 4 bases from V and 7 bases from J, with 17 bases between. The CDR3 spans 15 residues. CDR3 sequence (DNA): TGTGCCAGCAGCCGCACGGGGGACCCCGGTAACACCATATATTTT. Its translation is CASSRTGDPGNTIYF.

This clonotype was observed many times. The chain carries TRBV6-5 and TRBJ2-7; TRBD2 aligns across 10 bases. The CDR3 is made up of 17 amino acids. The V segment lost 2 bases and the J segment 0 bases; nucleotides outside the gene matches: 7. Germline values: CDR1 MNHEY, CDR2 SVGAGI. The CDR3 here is CASSYSSGGLLSYEQYF. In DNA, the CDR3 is TGTGCCAGCAGTTACAGTAGCGGGGGGCTCCTCTCCTACGAGCAGTACTTC.

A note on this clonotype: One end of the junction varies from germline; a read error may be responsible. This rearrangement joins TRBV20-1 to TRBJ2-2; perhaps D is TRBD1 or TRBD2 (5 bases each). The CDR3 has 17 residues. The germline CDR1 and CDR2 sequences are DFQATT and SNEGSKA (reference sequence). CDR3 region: CSASPEERQGGTGELFF. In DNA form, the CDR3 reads TGCAGTGCTAGCCCCGAGGAGAGGCAGGGCGGCACCGGGGAGCTGTTCTTT.

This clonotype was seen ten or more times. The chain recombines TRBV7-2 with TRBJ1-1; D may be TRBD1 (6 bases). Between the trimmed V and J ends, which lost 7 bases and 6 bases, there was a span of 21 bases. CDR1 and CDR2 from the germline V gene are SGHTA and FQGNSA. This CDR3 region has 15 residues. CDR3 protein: CASIASPSRTAEAFF. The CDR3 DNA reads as TGTGCCAGCATAGCTTCCCCGTCCAGGACAGCTGAAGCTTTCTTT. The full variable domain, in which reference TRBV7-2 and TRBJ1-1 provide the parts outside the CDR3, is GAGVSQSPSNKVTEKGKDVELRCDPISGHTALYWYRQSLGQGLEFLIYFQGNSAPDKSGLPSDRFSAERTGGSVSTLTIQRTQQEDSAVYLCASIASPSRTAEAFFGQGTRLTVV.

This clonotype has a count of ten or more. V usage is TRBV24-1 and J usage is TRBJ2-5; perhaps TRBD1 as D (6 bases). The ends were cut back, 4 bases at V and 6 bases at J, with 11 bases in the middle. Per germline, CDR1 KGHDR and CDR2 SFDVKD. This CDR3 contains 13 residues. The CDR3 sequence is CATSEFRGQTQYF. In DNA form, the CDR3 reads TGTGCCACCAGTGAGTTCAGGGGCCAGACCCAGTACTTC.

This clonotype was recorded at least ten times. CDR3 in amino acids: CASRGQGAINSPLHF. The CDR3 region has the DNA TGTGCCAGCAGGGGACAGGGGGCAATTAATTCACCCCTCCACTTT. The chain joins TRBV2 to TRBJ1-6; 12 bases are a match to TRBD1. This CDR3 spans 15 amino acids. The germline V gene has CDR1 SNHLY and CDR2 FYNNEI. The junction had 3 bases not matched to a gene; V was cut back by 6 bases and J by 6 bases.

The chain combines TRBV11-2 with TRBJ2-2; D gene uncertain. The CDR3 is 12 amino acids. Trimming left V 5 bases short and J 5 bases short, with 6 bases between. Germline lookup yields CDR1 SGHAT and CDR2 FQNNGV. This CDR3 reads CASSMATGELFF. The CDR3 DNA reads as TGTGCCAGCAGCATGGCGACCGGGGAGCTGTTTTTT. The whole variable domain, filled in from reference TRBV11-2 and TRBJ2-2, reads EAGVAQSPRYKIIEKRQSVAFWCNPISGHATLYWYQQILGQGPKLLIQFQNNGVVDDSQLPKDRFSAERLKGVDSTLKIQPAKLEDSAVYLCASSMATGELFFGEGSRLTVL.

This chain's CDR3 is CASSYETGVQPQHF. CDR3 sequence (DNA): TGTGCCAGCAGTTACGAGACAGGGGTCCAGCCCCAGCATTTT. V gene TRBV6-2 or TRBV6-3 combines with J gene TRBJ1-5; 8 bases line up with TRBD1. The ends lost 2 bases at V and 7 bases at J; junction bases unmatched: 4. The V gene's germline CDR1 is MNHEY and CDR2 SVGEGT. CDR3 length: 14 residues.

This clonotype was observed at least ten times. CDR3 nucleotide sequence: TGCAGCGTGGGCCAGGGAACATGGGACACTGAAGCTTTCTTT. This encodes CSVGQGTWDTEAFF. The chain uses TRBV29-1 and TRBJ1-1, with D perhaps TRBD1 (5 bases). The CDR3 covers 14 residues. Germline V gene sequence: CDR1 SQVTM, CDR2 ANQGSEA. V gave up 6 bases and J gave up 3 bases, with 17 bases separating them.

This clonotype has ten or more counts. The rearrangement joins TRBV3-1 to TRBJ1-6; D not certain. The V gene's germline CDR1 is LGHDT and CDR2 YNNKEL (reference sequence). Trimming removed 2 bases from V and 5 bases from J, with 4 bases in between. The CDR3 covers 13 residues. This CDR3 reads CASSQKDNSPLHF. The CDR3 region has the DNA TGTGCCAGCAGCCAAAAAGATAATTCACCCCTCCACTTT.

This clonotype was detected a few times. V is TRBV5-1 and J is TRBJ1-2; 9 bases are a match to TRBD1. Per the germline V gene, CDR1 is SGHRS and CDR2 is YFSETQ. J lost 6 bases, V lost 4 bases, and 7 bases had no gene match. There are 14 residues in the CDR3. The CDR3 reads CASSLRQGVHGYTF. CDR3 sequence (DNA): TGCGCCAGCAGCCTTAGACAGGGGGTACATGGCTACACCTTC.

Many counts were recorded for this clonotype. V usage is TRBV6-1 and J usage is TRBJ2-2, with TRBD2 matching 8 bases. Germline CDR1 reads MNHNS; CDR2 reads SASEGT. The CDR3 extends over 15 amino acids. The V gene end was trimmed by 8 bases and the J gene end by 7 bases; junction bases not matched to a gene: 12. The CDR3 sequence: CASPSERGRVGELFF. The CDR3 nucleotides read TGTGCCAGCCCCAGTGAGCGGGGGAGGGTCGGGGAGCTGTTTTTT.

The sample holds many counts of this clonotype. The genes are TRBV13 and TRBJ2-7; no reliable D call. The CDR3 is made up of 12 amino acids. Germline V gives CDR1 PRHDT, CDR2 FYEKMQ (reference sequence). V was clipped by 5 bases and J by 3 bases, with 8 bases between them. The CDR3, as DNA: TGTGCCAGCAGCAAGAACAACTACGAGCAGTACTTC. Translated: CASSKNNYEQYF.

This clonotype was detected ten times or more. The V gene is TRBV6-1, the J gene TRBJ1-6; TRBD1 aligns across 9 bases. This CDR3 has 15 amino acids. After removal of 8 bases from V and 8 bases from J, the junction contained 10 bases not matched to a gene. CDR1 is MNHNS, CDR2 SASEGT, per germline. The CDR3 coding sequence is TGTGCCAGCTCAGACCGGGACAGGGTCGATTCACCCCTCCACTTT. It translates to CASSDRDRVDSPLHF.